A selection of T cell receptor beta chains follows, all from one sample in a study of T cells in Graves' hyperthyroidism and ophthalmopathy. TCRdb analysed the multiplex PCR reads with MiXCR anew, one entry per CDR3 protein. The sample includes 350,000 to 400,000 distinct CDR3 sequences, 15% of them seen just once. Sample: blood. The receptors stem from a woman aged 25-40 years with Graves' hyperthyroidism. CDR3s include the opening cysteine and the closing phenylalanine or tryptophan. Each record gives: J gene, clone size, V gene, D gene, CDR3 DNA, CDR3 protein. A D gene is named only where the DNA matches it firmly. Clone size is shown for a subset of rows, as once, few, many or a class of expanded clone.

TRBJ2-5 many TRBV28 . TGTGCCAGCAGAACTATGTCAGAGACCCAGTACTTC CASRTMSETQYF
TRBJ1-5 . TRBV2 . TGTGCCAGCATGATAGGGACGGCCCGCGGTCAGCCCCAGCATTTT CASMIGTARGQPQHF
TRBJ2-3 once TRBV24-1 TRBD2 TGTGCCACCAGTGATGCTAGCGGGAGGGTCACAGATACGCAGTATTTT CATSDASGRVTDTQYF
TRBJ2-3 once TRBV11-1 TRBD2 TGTGCCAGCAGCTCACCTAGCGGGAGTATGCAGTATTTT CASSSPSGSMQYF
TRBJ2-1 few TRBV6-1 TRBD1 TGTGCCATTGGACAGGTGTACAATGAGCAGTTCTTC CAIGQVYNEQFF
TRBJ2-3 . TRBV27 . TGTGCCAGCAGTTTTTCTCGCGGGACTCTTGCTAGCACAGATACGCAGTATTTT CASSFSRGTLASTDTQYF
TRBJ2-1 . TRBV13 TRBD2 TGTGCCAGCAGCGGGCCCCGGATTAGCGGGATCCCCTACAATGAGCAGTTCTTC CASSGPRISGIPYNEQFF
TRBJ1-1 many TRBV18 . TGTGCCAGCTCACCACGGGATACAAAGGTTGAAGCTTTCTTT CASSPRDTKVEAFF
TRBJ2-7 many TRBV6-1 . TGTGCCAGCAGTACGCCCTCCAGACAGCGCCCCTACGAGCAGTACTTC CASSTPSRQRPYEQYF
TRBJ2-3 many TRBV28 TRBD2 TGTGCCAGCAGTAGGACTAGCGGGGGTTTTAGCACAGATACGCAGTATTTT CASSRTSGGFSTDTQYF
TRBJ2-1 many TRBV5-4 TRBD2 TGTGCCAGCAGCTTTTCTAGCGGGAGCTACAATGAGCAGTTCTTC CASSFSSGSYNEQFF
TRBJ2-3 many TRBV30 TRBD2 TGTGCCCGGCTAGCGGGAGGTACAGATACGCAGTATTTT CARLAGGTDTQYF
TRBJ2-7 few TRBV4-1 TRBD2 TGCGCCAGCAGCCAAGGCGGGAGTAACGGCTACGAGCAGTACTTC CASSQGGSNGYEQYF
TRBJ1-3 few TRBV5-1 . TGCGCCAGCAGCTGGACGGGACTCTCTGGAAACACCATATATTTT CASSWTGLSGNTIYF
TRBJ2-6 few TRBV24-1 . TGTGCCACCAGTGACCCCCGCGGGGCTGGGGCCAACGTCCTGACTTTC CATSDPRGAGANVLTF
TRBJ2-5 few TRBV5-5 . TGTGCCAGCAGCTTGTCAGTAGTCCAAGAGACCCAGTACTTC CASSLSVVQETQYF
TRBJ2-7 . TRBV7-9 . TGTGCCAGCAGCTTAGTCCCCGGGGCGGACGAGCAGTACTTC CASSLVPGADEQYF
TRBJ2-5 . TRBV20-1 . TGCAGTGCTAGAGATTTAGTTGGCGCAGAGACCCAGTACTTC CSARDLVGAETQYF
TRBJ2-5 . TRBV28 TRBD2 TGTGCCAGCAGTTTTATGCGGGAGGGCCGGGAGACCCAGTACTTC CASSFMREGRETQYF
TRBJ1-5 many TRBV28 . TGTGCCAGCAGTTTATCGGCCTTGGGGGATCAGCCCCAGCATTTT CASSLSALGDQPQHF
TRBJ2-1 . TRBV7-9 . TGTGCCAGCAAAAGGATAGCGTACCCCAATGAGCAGTTCTTC CASKRIAYPNEQFF
TRBJ2-1 few TRBV24-1 . TGTGCCACCAGCCTCTCTCTAGGGCAGAGTGGGAGATGGAATGAGCAGTTCTTC CATSLSLGQSGRWNEQFF
TRBJ2-3 many TRBV20-1 . TGCAGTGCTAAGAGACAGGCAAACCCCACAGATACGCAGTATTTT CSAKRQANPTDTQYF
TRBJ2-1 many TRBV20-1 TRBD2 TGCAGTGCTAGAGGATCGAGACTAGCGGGAGGAAACTACAATGAGCAGTTCTTC CSARGSRLAGGNYNEQFF
TRBJ2-1 many TRBV28 TRBD2 TGTGCCAGCACCGGGACTAACCAAAATGAGCAGTTCTTC CASTGTNQNEQFF
TRBJ2-3 few TRBV29-1 TRBD2 TGCAGCGTTGGTTTCCAGGGTGGGGCTAGCGGGAGAACAGATACGCAGTATTTT CSVGFQGGASGRTDTQYF
TRBJ2-3 many TRBV20-1 . TGCAGTGCTAGGGGTGCGGCTAGCTTTGGCACAGATACGCAGTATTTT CSARGAASFGTDTQYF
TRBJ2-1 many TRBV12-3/TRBV12-4 . TGTGCCAGCAGTCTAGGACCCTACAATGAGCAGTTCTTC CASSLGPYNEQFF
TRBJ2-3 many TRBV7-9 TRBD2 TGTGCCAGCAGCTTAGTAACCGGGAGGGATTCAGATACGCAGTATTTT CASSLVTGRDSDTQYF
TRBJ2-7 few TRBV20-1 . TGCAGTGCTAGAGATCTACAGGGAATCCACGAGCAGTACTTC CSARDLQGIHEQYF
TRBJ2-1 . TRBV6-1 TRBD2 TGTGCCAGCAGTTTTAGCGGGAGTCTCTACAATGAGCAGTTCTTC CASSFSGSLYNEQFF
TRBJ2-1 few TRBV2 . TGTGCCAGCAGTGTGGCGGGAACCCGGTACAATGAGCAGTTCTTC CASSVAGTRYNEQFF
TRBJ2-1 many TRBV28 TRBD2 TGTGCCAGCACCACCGCCCTAGCGGACCACTACAATGAGCAGTTCTTC CASTTALADHYNEQFF
TRBJ2-5 few TRBV19 . TGTGCCAGTAGTAGTTGGGGGGGCTCAGAGACCCAGTACTTC CASSSWGGSETQYF
TRBJ1-5 many TRBV28 . TGTGCCAGCAGTTTATGGGCAGAACAGATCAATCAGCCCCAGCATTTT CASSLWAEQINQPQHF